The 32 T cell receptor beta chains below all came from one sample that was sequenced in a study of cytomegalovirus exposure and HLA in healthy donors. The data were produced by immunoSEQ multiplex PCR, yet TCRdb's version contains in-frame clones alone and is incomplete. The sample shows hundreds of thousands of clones, 90% of them seen only once. Sequencing was done on a sample of PBMCs. All receptors derive from a woman in her 30s in good health and CMV-seronegative.

The chain links TRBV4-2 to TRBJ2-2, with a weak D call TRBD2 (6 bases). The CDR3 loop spans 15 amino acids. Germline assignment: CDR1 LGHNA and CDR2 YNFKEQ. The V end lost 2 bases, the J end lost 4 bases, and 11 bases lay between the germline ends. The CDR3 DNA follows: TGTGCCAGCAGCCAAACGGGGGAGGCCACCGGGGAGCTGTTTTTT. This encodes CASSQTGEATGELFF.

The rearrangement uses TRBV9 and TRBJ2-1; 12 nucleotides match TRBD2. The V gene's germline CDR1 is SGDLS and CDR2 YYNGEE. The CDR3 covers 15 residues. V trimming: 4 bases; J trimming: 5 bases; junction bases outside the gene matches: 4. CDR3 in DNA: TGTGCCAGCAGCCCGCGACTAGCGGGAGACAATGAGCAGTTCTTC. This translates into CASSPRLAGDNEQFF.

The rearrangement uses TRBV6-6 and TRBJ1-2, with TRBD1 identical over 7 bases. Unmatched junction bases numbered 9, after V lost 6 bases and J lost 5 bases. The germline gives CDR1 MNHNY, CDR2 SVGAGI (reference sequence). The CDR3 contains 14 residues. The CDR3 spells CASSYRSGGYGYTF. DNA of the CDR3: TGTGCCAGCAGCTATCGGTCAGGGGGGTATGGCTACACCTTC.

DNA for the CDR3: TGTGCCAGCGCCGCGATTTACTTCGGCCCGTTCTTC. This translates into CASAAIYFGPFF. The chain uses TRBV2 and TRBJ2-1, with D unresolved. The germline gives CDR1 SNHLY, CDR2 FYNNEI. Trimming took 8 bases from V and 15 from J, leaving 20 bases between them. CDR3 length: 12 amino acids.

A remark on this clone: The sample carries other DNA sequences with the same CDR3. This rearrangement joins TRBV27 to TRBJ2-7, with D perhaps TRBD1 (6 bases). CDR3 length: 13 residues. The germline CDR1 and CDR2 sequences are MNHEY and SMNVEV (reference sequence). Trimming took off 5 bases at V and 2 bases at J, with 10 bases between the two ends. For the CDR3, the DNA is TGTGCCAGCAGTCTCGGACAGACCTACGAGCAGTACTTC. Translating gives CASSLGQTYEQYF.

The chain employs TRBV18 and TRBJ2-2; D is ambiguous. V was clipped by 4 bases and J by 0 bases, with 9 bases between them. This CDR3 spans 15 amino acids. CDR1 and CDR2 from the germline V gene are KGHSH and LQKENI. The CDR3 reads CASSLRTANTGELFF. The CDR3 bases are TGTGCCAGCTCACTAAGGACGGCGAACACCGGGGAGCTGTTTTTT. The entire variable domain, with the rest obtained from reference TRBV18 and TRBJ2-2, is as follows: NAGVMQNPRHLVRRRGQEARLRCSPMKGHSHVYWYRQLPEEGLKFMVYLQKENIIDESGMPKERFSAEFPKEGPSILRIQQVVRGDSAAYFCASSLRTANTGELFFGEGSRLTVL.

This chain links TRBV6-1 with TRBJ1-5; 7 nucleotides match TRBD1. The CDR3 covers 13 residues. Germline values: CDR1 MNHNS, CDR2 SASEGT. With 6 bases clipped from V and 7 bases from J, the junction kept 6 bases outside the gene matches. DNA for the CDR3: TGTGCCAGCAGCCGACAGGGTGGACAGCCCCAGCATTTT. Its translation: CASSRQGGQPQHF.

This clone was recorded once. The rearrangement links TRBV28 to TRBJ2-3; D unclear. The CDR3 covers 14 residues. From germline, CDR1 is MDHEN and CDR2 SYDVKM. The ends were cut back, 4 bases at V and 0 bases at J, with 8 bases in the middle. The CDR3 sequence is CASSSLTSTDTQYF. The DNA of the CDR3 is TGTGCCAGCAGTTCCCTGACTAGCACAGATACGCAGTATTTT.

This clone came up a few times. CDR3 loop: CASSTRTQAYEQYF. The CDR3 DNA sequence: TGTGCCAGCAGCACCCGGACACAAGCCTACGAGCAGTACTTC. The rearrangement uses TRBV11-2 and TRBJ2-7; D may be TRBD1 (5 bases). Germline assignment: CDR1 SGHAT and CDR2 FQNNGV. V was trimmed by 5 bases and J by 2 bases, leaving 13 bases between them. The CDR3 contains 14 residues.

The chain combines TRBV27 with TRBJ2-1; 7 bases line up with TRBD2. The CDR3 spans 14 residues. Germline CDR1 reads MNHEY; CDR2 reads SMNVEV (reference sequence). V shed 4 bases and J 8 bases; nucleotides not matched to a gene: 8. CDR3 in DNA: TGTGCCAGCAGTTCGCGACTAGCCTCGGATGAGCAGTTCTTC. Translation gives CASSSRLASDEQFF.

In nucleotides, the CDR3 is TGTGCCAGCAGCTCAGGGAGGGCCCTCTATGGCTACACCTTC. Translating it yields CASSSGRALYGYTF. The chain carries TRBV13 and TRBJ1-2; TRBD1 might be the D (5 bases). The CDR3 is 14 amino acids. CDR1 is PRHDT, CDR2 FYEKMQ, per germline (reference sequence). V lost 4 bases and J 4 bases, leaving 13 bases between the germline ends.

This clone was seen just once. The V call is TRBV4-2, the J call TRBJ2-2; no clear D. This CDR3 comprises 16 residues. Deletions cut 0 bases from V and 8 bases from J, with 16 bases between. Per germline, CDR1 LGHNA and CDR2 YNFKEQ. CDR3 region: CASSQDNRPPYGELFF. CDR3 DNA: TGTGCCAGCAGCCAAGATAATCGACCTCCGTATGGGGAGCTGTTTTTT.

The gene calls are TRBV13 and TRBJ2-7; D is perhaps TRBD1 or TRBD2 (5 bases each). This CDR3 has 14 residues. Trimming took 3 bases from V and 6 from J, leaving 15 bases between them. CDR1 and CDR2 (germline): PRHDT, FYEKMQ (reference sequence). CDR3 nucleotide sequence: TGTGCCAGCAGCTTGCGGGCCGGCAGGGTCGAGCAGTACTTC. It encodes CASSLRAGRVEQYF.

The CDR3 nucleotides read TGTGCCAGCAGTTTAGGGGGACCTGGGCAAGAGACCCAGTACTTC. Protein: CASSLGGPGQETQYF. The chain combines TRBV27 with TRBJ2-5; the D gene could be TRBD1 or TRBD2 (5 bases each). The V gene's germline CDR1 is MNHEY and CDR2 SMNVEV (reference sequence). Trimming pared 2 bases from V and 2 bases from J, leaving 12 bases between. The CDR3 spans 15 residues.

Notes on this clone: Within the sample, other DNA sequences also encode this same CDR3. The chain joins TRBV9 to TRBJ1-2; D not resolved. Trimming took 0 bases from V and 0 from J, leaving 6 bases between them. Per germline, CDR1 SGDLS and CDR2 YYNGEE. The CDR3 extends over 14 amino acids. CDR3 nucleotide sequence: TGTGCCAGCAGCGTAGCCGGCGCTAACTATGGCTACACCTTC. Encoded protein: CASSVAGANYGYTF.

The rearrangement joins TRBV19 to TRBJ2-2, with 8 bases matching TRBD1. The ends lost 4 bases at V and 1 base at J; junction bases unmatched: 2. The CDR3 runs 15 residues. CDR1 and CDR2 from the germline V gene are LNHDA and SQIVND (reference sequence). The CDR3 region is CASSTTGVNTGELFF. The CDR3 nucleotides read TGTGCCAGTAGTACGACAGGGGTGAACACCGGGGAGCTGTTTTTT.

The rearrangement joins TRBV15 to TRBJ2-7; D call uncertain. Germline CDR1 and CDR2: LNHNV and YYDKDF (reference sequence). This CDR3 region has 17 residues. V lost 3 bases to trimming and J lost 6 bases, with 24 bases between them. Here the CDR3 DNA reads TGTGCCACCAGCAGCGACGGTGGATTGGTCTTAATGAGCGAGCAGTACTTC. Its protein is CATSSDGGLVLMSEQYF.

The chain combines TRBV10-3 with TRBJ2-5; D call uncertain. The CDR3 consists of 17 residues. V lost 3 bases to trimming and J lost 1 base, with 18 bases between them. CDR1 and CDR2 (germline): ENHRY, SYGVKD. CDR3 DNA: TGTGCCATCAGTGACAAAACGAGACCGACGACCCAAGAGACCCAGTACTTC. It codes for CAISDKTRPTTQETQYF.

CDR3 sequence reads: CASSLVHSSTDTQYF. As DNA, the CDR3 is TGCGCCAGCAGCTTAGTGCATAGTAGCACAGATACGCAGTATTTT. J is TRBJ2-3 and V is TRBV5-1; no reliable D call. CDR1 SGHRS and CDR2 YFSETQ come from the germline V gene. V was clipped by 2 bases and J by 0 bases, with 10 bases between them. The CDR3 spans 15 residues.

The chain has TRBV28 and TRBJ1-5; D possibly corresponds to TRBD1 (5 bases). The CDR3 is 13 amino acids. V lost 9 bases and J lost 0, with 9 bases in between. CDR1 is MDHEN and CDR2 is SYDVKM in the germline V gene. CDR3 nucleotides: TGTGCCAGGGGACTGAATAGCAATCAGCCCCAGCATTTT. Its translation is CARGLNSNQPQHF.

The chain employs TRBV9 and TRBJ2-3; 11 bases agree with TRBD1. The CDR3 runs 16 residues. Germline trimming cut 3 bases from V and 6 bases from J; bases unmatched to any gene: 9. In germline, CDR1 is SGDLS, CDR2 YYNGEE. CDR3 sequence (DNA): TGTGCCAGCAGCGCCGCCGGGACAGGGGGAGGGGATACGCAGTATTTT. As protein: CASSAAGTGGGDTQYF.

This sequence joins TRBV2 and TRBJ2-2; D might be TRBD2 (5 bases). Trimming removed 9 bases from V and 4 bases from J, with 12 bases in between. This CDR3 has 13 residues. Germline V gene lookup returns CDR1 SNHLY and CDR2 FYNNEI. In nucleotides, the CDR3 is TGTGCCAGTTCAGTTGCGGGCACCGGGGAGCTGTTTTTT. This encodes CASSVAGTGELFF.

The rearrangement joins TRBV27 to TRBJ2-3; D not resolved. The germline V gene has CDR1 MNHEY and CDR2 SMNVEV (reference sequence). The CDR3 is 14 residues long. Trimming left V 2 bases short and J 2 bases short, with 8 bases between. CDR3 bases: TGTGCCAGCAGTTTACTGGTAAACACAGATACGCAGTATTTT. Amino acid sequence: CASSLLVNTDTQYF.

This rearrangement joins TRBV27 to TRBJ2-7; 8 nucleotides line up with TRBD2. The CDR3 totals 15 residues. The germline CDR1 and CDR2 sequences are MNHEY and SMNVEV (reference sequence). Unmatched junction bases numbered 7, after V lost 6 bases and J lost 0 bases. The DNA of the CDR3 is TGTGCCAGCAGCACGACGGGGGGGAGCTCCTACGAGCAGTACTTC. It yields the protein CASSTTGGSSYEQYF.

The chain has TRBV19 and TRBJ2-7; 8 nucleotides match TRBD2. CDR3 size: 15 residues. In germline, CDR1 is LNHDA, CDR2 SQIVND (reference sequence). The ends lost 5 bases at V and 2 bases at J; junction bases unmatched: 8. CDR3 protein: CASSALAGRTYEQYF. The CDR3 region has the DNA TGTGCCAGTAGTGCCCTAGCGGGCCGGACCTACGAGCAGTACTTC. Based on the CDR3 plus reference TRBV19 and TRBJ2-7, the full variable domain is DGGITQSPKYLFRKEGQNVTLSCEQNLNHDAMYWYRQDPGQGLRLIYYSQIVNDFQKGDIAEGYSVSREKKESFPLTVTSAQKNPTAFYLCASSALAGRTYEQYFGPGTRLTVT.

V gene TRBV28 combines with J gene TRBJ2-2, with TRBD2 matching 11 bases. Trimming at V came to 5 bases and at J to 4 bases, leaving 9 bases not matched to a gene. CDR1 MDHEN and CDR2 SYDVKM come from the germline V gene. This CDR3 region has 17 residues. The CDR3 protein is CASSPLGTSGLTGELFF. CDR3 bases: TGTGCCAGCAGTCCCTTGGGGACTAGCGGACTCACCGGGGAGCTGTTTTTT.

The V and J genes are TRBV7-3 and TRBJ1-1; no definite D call. The CDR3 is made up of 13 amino acids. Germline CDR1 and CDR2: SGHTA and FQGTGA. The germline V and J ends were trimmed by 2 bases and 6 bases, with 10 bases remaining between them. The CDR3 coding sequence is TGTGCCAGCAGCTTACTTGCTGGGGCTGAAGCTTTCTTT. Its translation is CASSLLAGAEAFF. The whole variable domain, remainder taken from reference TRBV7-3 and TRBJ1-1, is GAGVSQTPSNKVTEKGKYVELRCDPISGHTALYWYRQSLGQGPEFLIYFQGTGAADDSGLPNDRFFAVRPEGSVSTLKIQRTERGDSAVYLCASSLLAGAEAFFGQGTRLTVV.

The J gene is TRBJ2-3, the V gene TRBV7-6, with 8 bases fitting TRBD1. Germline CDR1 reads SGHVS; CDR2 reads FNYEAQ. CDR3 length: 15 amino acids. The J segment lost 2 bases and the V segment lost 5 bases, leaving 6 bases of the junction unmatched. The CDR3 DNA follows: TGTGCCAGCAGCAAAAGGACAGGGACCACAGATACGCAGTATTTT. Translated, it gives CASSKRTGTTDTQYF.

The gene calls are TRBV27 and TRBJ2-3; 15 bases fit TRBD2. Losses at the gene ends were 4 bases for V and 4 bases for J; bases not matched to a gene: 0. Germline V CDR1 and CDR2: MNHEY, SMNVEV (reference sequence). This CDR3 region has 15 residues. The CDR3 region is CASSWTSGRADTQYF. CDR3 nucleotide sequence: TGTGCCAGCAGTTGGACTAGCGGGAGGGCAGATACGCAGTATTTT.

CDR3 sequence (DNA): TGTGCCAGCAGCACGAACAGGGGGTCCTACAATGAGCAGTTCTTC. The encoded protein is CASSTNRGSYNEQFF. This rearrangement joins TRBV11-2 to TRBJ2-1; 8 positions match TRBD1. Germline trimming cut 5 bases from V and 1 base from J; bases unmatched to any gene: 4. The CDR3 covers 15 residues. From germline, CDR1 is SGHAT and CDR2 FQNNGV. The full variable domain, completed using reference TRBV11-2 and TRBJ2-1, is EAGVAQSPRYKIIEKRQSVAFWCNPISGHATLYWYQQILGQGPKLLIQFQNNGVVDDSQLPKDRFSAERLKGVDSTLKIQPAKLEDSAVYLCASSTNRGSYNEQFFGPGTRLTVL.

This clone was counted many times. The V call is TRBV4-1, the J call TRBJ2-7; D may be TRBD1 or TRBD2 (5 bases each). The germline V gene has CDR1 MGHRA and CDR2 YSYEKL. Deletions cut 3 bases from V and 0 bases from J, with 12 bases between. CDR3 size: 15 residues. CDR3 sequence: CASSQPGTSSYEQYF. In DNA, the CDR3 is TGCGCCAGCAGCCAGCCCGGGACCAGCTCCTACGAGCAGTACTTC.

V is TRBV29-1 and J is TRBJ1-1; 8 bases align to TRBD1. J lost 4 bases, V lost 6 bases, and 7 bases had no gene match. The CDR3 is 13 residues long. Germline CDR1 and CDR2: SQVTM and ANQGSEA. This CDR3 reads CSVDGQGVTEAFF. The CDR3 DNA reads as TGCAGCGTCGACGGACAGGGCGTCACTGAAGCTTTCTTT.